The rows below give T cell receptor beta chains drawn from one sample of a study of shared T cell receptors in the human thymus. The protocol was immunoSEQ multiplex PCR, while the TCRdb copy is restricted to in-frame clones and leaves out a portion. The sample holds about 380,000 clones, just under 95% seen once. Sequenced material: thymocytes. The receptors shown here come from a human donor. Both conserved end residues are part of each CDR3. D genes are given only for firm matches. Clone size appears in some rows only: once, few, many, or a class for an expanded clone.

cdr3_aa: CASSGPYEQYF
cdr3_nt: TGTGCCAGCAGTGGCCCGTACGAGCAGTACTTC
v_call: TRBV6-1
cdr3_length: 11
clone_size: -
j_call: TRBJ2-7
d_call: -

cdr3_aa: CASSLDGTGRSREQYF
cdr3_nt: TGTGCCAGCAGTTTAGATGGGACAGGGAGGTCGAGAGAGCAGTACTTC
v_call: TRBV27
cdr3_length: 16
clone_size: -
j_call: TRBJ2-7
d_call: TRBD1

cdr3_aa: CASSPVRDRNYEQYF
cdr3_nt: TGCGCCAGCAGTCCAGTTCGGGACAGAAACTACGAGCAGTACTTC
v_call: TRBV10-1
cdr3_length: 15
clone_size: -
j_call: TRBJ2-7
d_call: TRBD1

cdr3_aa: CASSTRDHNEQFF
cdr3_nt: TGCGCCAGCAGCACCCGGGACCACAATGAGCAGTTCTTC
v_call: TRBV5-1
cdr3_length: 13
clone_size: once
j_call: TRBJ2-1
d_call: -

cdr3_aa: CASSRDGISTDTQYF
cdr3_nt: TGTGCCAGCTCTAGGGACGGGATCAGCACAGATACGCAGTATTTT
v_call: TRBV7-3
cdr3_length: 15
clone_size: -
j_call: TRBJ2-3
d_call: -

cdr3_aa: CASSTRLVSANEQFF
cdr3_nt: TGTGCCAGCAGCACTCGACTAGTGTCGGCGAATGAGCAGTTCTTC
v_call: TRBV2
cdr3_length: 15
clone_size: -
j_call: TRBJ2-1
d_call: -

cdr3_aa: CASSPKIARMSRGTIYF
cdr3_nt: TGCGCCAGCAGCCCCAAGATCGCGAGAATGAGTAGGGGCACCATATATTTT
v_call: TRBV4-3
cdr3_length: 17
clone_size: -
j_call: TRBJ1-3
d_call: -

cdr3_aa: CASSPGLPNEQFF
cdr3_nt: TGTGCTAGCAGCCCGGGACTACCAAATGAGCAGTTCTTC
v_call: TRBV7-7
cdr3_length: 13
clone_size: -
j_call: TRBJ2-1
d_call: TRBD2

cdr3_aa: CASTGTGDPYNEQFF
cdr3_nt: TGTGCCAGCACCGGGACAGGGGACCCCTACAATGAGCAGTTCTTC
v_call: TRBV28
cdr3_length: 15
clone_size: -
j_call: TRBJ2-1
d_call: TRBD1

cdr3_aa: CASSLWLERHDMGNTEAFF
cdr3_nt: TGTGCCAGCAGTTTATGGCTGGAGAGACATGACATGGGGAACACTGAAGCTTTCTTT
v_call: TRBV28
cdr3_length: 19
clone_size: -
j_call: TRBJ1-1
d_call: -

cdr3_aa: CASSQLGERSSYNEQFF
cdr3_nt: TGTGCCAGCAGCCAATTGGGGGAGCGTAGCTCCTACAATGAGCAGTTCTTC
v_call: TRBV16
cdr3_length: 17
clone_size: -
j_call: TRBJ2-1
d_call: -

cdr3_aa: CASSQRLAGDRQETQYF
cdr3_nt: TGCGCCAGCAGCCAAAGGTTAGCGGGAGATCGCCAAGAGACCCAGTACTTC
v_call: TRBV4-3
cdr3_length: 17
clone_size: -
j_call: TRBJ2-5
d_call: TRBD2

cdr3_aa: CASTRGQTYEQYF
cdr3_nt: TGCGCCAGCACCCGCGGCCAGACGTACGAGCAGTACTTC
v_call: TRBV10-1
cdr3_length: 13
clone_size: -
j_call: TRBJ2-7
d_call: -

cdr3_aa: CASSRQHYKNTEAFF
cdr3_nt: TGTGCCAGCAGTCGGCAACATTACAAGAACACTGAAGCTTTCTTT
v_call: TRBV6-5
cdr3_length: 15
clone_size: -
j_call: TRBJ1-1
d_call: -

cdr3_aa: CASSFAVRGNYGYTF
cdr3_nt: TGCGCCAGCAGCTTTGCCGTAAGGGGGAACTATGGCTACACCTTC
v_call: TRBV5-1
cdr3_length: 15
clone_size: -
j_call: TRBJ1-2
d_call: -

cdr3_aa: CASSLWGWHGGVTEAFF
cdr3_nt: TGTGCCAGCAGTTTATGGGGCTGGCACGGGGGAGTCACTGAAGCTTTCTTT
v_call: TRBV28
cdr3_length: 17
clone_size: -
j_call: TRBJ1-1
d_call: -

cdr3_aa: CASSLCRELFF
cdr3_nt: TGTGCCAGCAGCCTCTGCCGGGAGCTGTTTTTT
v_call: TRBV5-4
cdr3_length: 11
clone_size: -
j_call: TRBJ2-2
d_call: -

cdr3_aa: CASSSQETQYF
cdr3_nt: TGTGCCAGCAGTTCCCAAGAGACCCAGTACTTC
v_call: TRBV27
cdr3_length: 11
clone_size: -
j_call: TRBJ2-5
d_call: -

cdr3_aa: CASSLNNPQSRNKEQYF
cdr3_nt: TGTGCCAGCAGCTTAAATAATCCACAGAGTAGAAACAAGGAGCAGTACTTC
v_call: TRBV11-2
cdr3_length: 17
clone_size: -
j_call: TRBJ2-7
d_call: -

cdr3_aa: CASSLWGAGSSPLHF
cdr3_nt: TGTGCCAGCAGTTTATGGGGGGCCGGGAGTTCACCCCTCCACTTT
v_call: TRBV27
cdr3_length: 15
clone_size: -
j_call: TRBJ1-6
d_call: -

cdr3_aa: CASSLRVNYGYTF
cdr3_nt: TGTGCCAGCAGTTTAAGGGTTAACTATGGCTACACCTTC
v_call: TRBV28
cdr3_length: 13
clone_size: -
j_call: TRBJ1-2
d_call: -

cdr3_aa: CASSEGLAGGPLQFF
cdr3_nt: TGCGCCAGCAGTGAGGGACTAGCGGGAGGGCCATTGCAGTTCTTC
v_call: TRBV10-1
cdr3_length: 15
clone_size: -
j_call: TRBJ2-1
d_call: TRBD2

cdr3_aa: CASSQEARKVPHGDEKLFF
cdr3_nt: TGCGCCAGCAGCCAAGAGGCCAGAAAGGTCCCGCACGGGGATGAAAAACTGTTTTTT
v_call: TRBV4-1
cdr3_length: 19
clone_size: -
j_call: TRBJ1-4
d_call: -

cdr3_aa: CASSVASGRDIQYF
cdr3_nt: TGTGCCAGCAGCGTAGCTAGCGGGAGGGACATTCAGTACTTC
v_call: TRBV9
cdr3_length: 14
clone_size: -
j_call: TRBJ2-4
d_call: TRBD2

cdr3_aa: CASSLGGLAGCNSSYEQYF
cdr3_nt: TGTGCCAGCAGCTTAGGGGGGCTAGCGGGGTGTAACTCTTCCTACGAGCAGTACTTC
v_call: TRBV11-2
cdr3_length: 19
clone_size: -
j_call: TRBJ2-7
d_call: TRBD2

cdr3_aa: CASSHPRQGNSGNTIYF
cdr3_nt: TGCGCCAGCAGCCATCCTCGACAGGGGAACTCTGGAAACACCATATATTTT
v_call: TRBV4-3
cdr3_length: 17
clone_size: -
j_call: TRBJ1-3
d_call: TRBD1

cdr3_aa: CAISAAVETQYF
cdr3_nt: TGTGCCATCTCGGCGGCTGTCGAGACCCAGTACTTC
v_call: TRBV28
cdr3_length: 12
clone_size: -
j_call: TRBJ2-5
d_call: -

cdr3_aa: CASSLADSYTEAFF
cdr3_nt: TGCGCCAGCAGCTTGGCCGACAGTTACACTGAAGCTTTCTTT
v_call: TRBV5-1
cdr3_length: 14
clone_size: -
j_call: TRBJ1-1
d_call: -

cdr3_aa: CASIPSGRSYEQYF
cdr3_nt: TGTGCCAGCATCCCTAGCGGACGCTCCTACGAGCAGTACTTC
v_call: TRBV27
cdr3_length: 14
clone_size: -
j_call: TRBJ2-7
d_call: TRBD2

cdr3_aa: CASSVAWDSPQPQHF
cdr3_nt: TGTGCCAGCAGCGTAGCTTGGGACAGCCCTCAGCCTCAGCATTTT
v_call: TRBV7-2
cdr3_length: 15
clone_size: -
j_call: TRBJ1-5
d_call: TRBD1

cdr3_aa: CASSPGQGNGNTIYF
cdr3_nt: TGTGCCAGCAGCCCGGGACAGGGGAACGGAAACACCATATATTTT
v_call: TRBV5-4
cdr3_length: 15
clone_size: -
j_call: TRBJ1-3
d_call: TRBD1

cdr3_aa: CASRAGTVYSNQPQHF
cdr3_nt: TGTGCCAGCAGGGCCGGGACAGTTTATAGCAATCAGCCCCAGCATTTT
v_call: TRBV27
cdr3_length: 16
clone_size: -
j_call: TRBJ1-5
d_call: TRBD1

cdr3_aa: CASSEASGRALPDTQYF
cdr3_nt: TGTGCCAGCAGTGAGGCTAGCGGGAGGGCCCTCCCAGATACGCAGTATTTT
v_call: TRBV25-1
cdr3_length: 17
clone_size: -
j_call: TRBJ2-3
d_call: TRBD2

cdr3_aa: CASSLGQTLAYGYTF
cdr3_nt: TGCGCCAGCAGCTTGGGACAGACTCTGGCCTATGGCTACACCTTC
v_call: TRBV5-1
cdr3_length: 15
clone_size: -
j_call: TRBJ1-2
d_call: -

cdr3_aa: CASSPRGFYEQYF
cdr3_nt: TGTGCCAGCAGTCCCAGGGGGTTCTACGAGCAGTACTTC
v_call: TRBV28
cdr3_length: 13
clone_size: -
j_call: TRBJ2-7
d_call: TRBD1

cdr3_aa: CASSRKTGGYEQYF
cdr3_nt: TGCGCCAGCAGCCGAAAGACAGGGGGTTACGAGCAGTACTTC
v_call: TRBV4-1
cdr3_length: 14
clone_size: -
j_call: TRBJ2-7
d_call: TRBD1

cdr3_aa: CASRAGSIYEQYF
cdr3_nt: TGTGCCAGCAGAGCAGGGTCCATCTACGAGCAGTACTTC
v_call: TRBV6-5
cdr3_length: 13
clone_size: -
j_call: TRBJ2-7
d_call: -

cdr3_aa: CASRPGQGNTEAFF
cdr3_nt: TGTGCCAGCAGGCCGGGACAGGGGAACACTGAAGCTTTCTTT
v_call: TRBV7-3
cdr3_length: 14
clone_size: -
j_call: TRBJ1-1
d_call: TRBD1

cdr3_aa: CASSTYTRDRGWYGYTF
cdr3_nt: TGTGCCAGCAGTACCTACACCCGGGACAGGGGGTGGTATGGCTACACCTTC
v_call: TRBV27
cdr3_length: 17
clone_size: -
j_call: TRBJ1-2
d_call: TRBD1

cdr3_aa: CASSTPWTSPREQYF
cdr3_nt: TGTGCCAGCAGTACCCCCTGGACCAGTCCAAGGGAGCAGTACTTC
v_call: TRBV28
cdr3_length: 15
clone_size: -
j_call: TRBJ2-7
d_call: -

cdr3_aa: CASSMESGRSPYEQYF
cdr3_nt: TGTGCCAGTAGTATGGAGAGCGGGAGGTCCCCCTACGAGCAGTACTTC
v_call: TRBV19
cdr3_length: 16
clone_size: -
j_call: TRBJ2-7
d_call: TRBD2

cdr3_aa: CASSYPREKGLYEQYF
cdr3_nt: TGTGCCAGCAGTTACCCCCGGGAGAAGGGGCTCTACGAGCAGTACTTC
v_call: TRBV6-5
cdr3_length: 16
clone_size: -
j_call: TRBJ2-7
d_call: -

cdr3_aa: CASSLRSGDYNQPQHF
cdr3_nt: TGTGCCAGCAGTTTAAGGTCCGGAGATTACAATCAGCCCCAGCATTTT
v_call: TRBV27
cdr3_length: 16
clone_size: -
j_call: TRBJ1-5
d_call: -

cdr3_aa: CASSLAARLNTGELFF
cdr3_nt: TGTGCCAGCAGCTTGGCGGCCAGGCTGAACACCGGGGAGCTGTTTTTT
v_call: TRBV5-6
cdr3_length: 16
clone_size: -
j_call: TRBJ2-2
d_call: -

cdr3_aa: CASSLERTSGRGNTQYF
cdr3_nt: TGTGCCAGCAGCTTGGAGAGGACTAGCGGGAGGGGTAATACGCAGTATTTT
v_call: TRBV5-6
cdr3_length: 17
clone_size: -
j_call: TRBJ2-3
d_call: TRBD2

cdr3_aa: CASSIDLHEDEQFF
cdr3_nt: TGTGCCAGTAGTATAGATCTCCATGAGGATGAGCAGTTCTTC
v_call: TRBV19
cdr3_length: 14
clone_size: once
j_call: TRBJ2-1
d_call: -

cdr3_aa: CASSTDREETQYF
cdr3_nt: TGTGCCAGTAGTACCGACAGGGAAGAGACCCAGTACTTC
v_call: TRBV19
cdr3_length: 13
clone_size: -
j_call: TRBJ2-5
d_call: TRBD1

cdr3_aa: CASSLENRAGELFF
cdr3_nt: TGTGCCAGCAGCTTGGAAAACAGGGCCGGGGAGCTGTTTTTT
v_call: TRBV5-5
cdr3_length: 14
clone_size: -
j_call: TRBJ2-2
d_call: -

cdr3_aa: CASPSGVTYNEQFF
cdr3_nt: TGTGCCAGCCCTAGCGGGGTAACCTACAATGAGCAGTTCTTC
v_call: TRBV2
cdr3_length: 14
clone_size: -
j_call: TRBJ2-1
d_call: TRBD2

cdr3_aa: CAISGSLGGEQFF
cdr3_nt: TGTGCCATCAGTGGCTCCCTCGGGGGCGAGCAGTTCTTC
v_call: TRBV10-3
cdr3_length: 13
clone_size: -
j_call: TRBJ2-1
d_call: -

cdr3_aa: CASRGGPGGEQYF
cdr3_nt: TGTGCCAGCAGGGGAGGGCCGGGGGGTGAGCAGTACTTC
v_call: TRBV6-5
cdr3_length: 13
clone_size: -
j_call: TRBJ2-7
d_call: TRBD2

cdr3_aa: CASGGGARHQPQHF
cdr3_nt: TGTGCCAGCGGCGGCGGGGCACGGCATCAGCCCCAGCATTTT
v_call: TRBV25-1
cdr3_length: 14
clone_size: -
j_call: TRBJ1-5
d_call: -

cdr3_aa: CATSSDGQGMTGELFF
cdr3_nt: TGTGCCACCAGCAGTGACGGACAGGGTATGACCGGGGAGCTGTTTTTT
v_call: TRBV15
cdr3_length: 16
clone_size: -
j_call: TRBJ2-2
d_call: TRBD1

cdr3_aa: CASSFLWEGQGDEQYF
cdr3_nt: TGTGCCAGCAGCTTTTTGTGGGAGGGCCAAGGCGACGAGCAGTACTTC
v_call: TRBV5-5
cdr3_length: 16
clone_size: -
j_call: TRBJ2-7
d_call: TRBD2

cdr3_aa: CASSINRQTSYNEQFF
cdr3_nt: TGTGCCAGTAGTATAAATAGGCAGACATCCTACAATGAGCAGTTCTTC
v_call: TRBV19
cdr3_length: 16
clone_size: -
j_call: TRBJ2-1
d_call: -

cdr3_aa: CASSLWDEQYF
cdr3_nt: TGTGCCAGCAGTTTATGGGACGAGCAGTACTTC
v_call: TRBV28
cdr3_length: 11
clone_size: -
j_call: TRBJ2-7
d_call: -

cdr3_aa: CASSLAMGLAGYKQYF
cdr3_nt: TGTGCCAGCAGCTTGGCCATGGGACTAGCGGGATATAAGCAGTACTTC
v_call: TRBV5-5
cdr3_length: 16
clone_size: -
j_call: TRBJ2-7
d_call: TRBD2

cdr3_aa: CASSDWDESIEQYF
cdr3_nt: TGCGCCAGCAGTGACTGGGACGAGTCGATCGAGCAGTACTTC
v_call: TRBV10-2
cdr3_length: 14
clone_size: -
j_call: TRBJ2-7
d_call: -